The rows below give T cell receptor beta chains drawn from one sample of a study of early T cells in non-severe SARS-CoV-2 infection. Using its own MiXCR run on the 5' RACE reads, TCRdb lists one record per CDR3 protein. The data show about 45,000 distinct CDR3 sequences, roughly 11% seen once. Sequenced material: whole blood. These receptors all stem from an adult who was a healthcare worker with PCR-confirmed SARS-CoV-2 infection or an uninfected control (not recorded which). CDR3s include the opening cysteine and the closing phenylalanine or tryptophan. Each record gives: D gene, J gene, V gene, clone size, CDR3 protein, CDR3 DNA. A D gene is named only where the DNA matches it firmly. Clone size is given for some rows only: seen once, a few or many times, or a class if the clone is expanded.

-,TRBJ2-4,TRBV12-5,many,CASGLGENIQYF,TGTGCTAGTGGTTTAGGGGAAAACATTCAGTACTTC
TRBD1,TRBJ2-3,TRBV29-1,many,CSVERTGPDTQYF,TGCAGCGTTGAACGGACAGGGCCAGATACGCAGTATTTT
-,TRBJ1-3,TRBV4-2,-,CASSLGGRASGNTIYF,TGTGCCAGCAGCCTTGGTGGGAGAGCCTCTGGAAACACCATATATTTT
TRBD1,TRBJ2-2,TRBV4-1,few,CASSQDWTGANTGELFF,TGCGCCAGCAGCCAAGATTGGACAGGGGCGAACACCGGGGAGCTGTTTTTT
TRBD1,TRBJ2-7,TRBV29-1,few,CSGGDRDEQYF,TGCAGCGGGGGAGACAGGGACGAGCAGTACTTC
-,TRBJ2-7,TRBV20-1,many,CSARGPTYEQYF,TGCAGTGCTAGAGGACCCACCTACGAGCAGTACTTC
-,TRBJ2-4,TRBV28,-,CASRPPGQGNIQYF,TGTGCCAGCAGGCCCCCGGGACAAGGAAACATTCAGTACTTC
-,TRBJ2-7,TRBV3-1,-,CASSQDGRKSSYEQYF,TGTGCCAGCAGCCAAGATGGAAGGAAATCCTCCTACGAGCAGTACTTC
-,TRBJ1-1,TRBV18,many,CASSPLFRGGNTEAFF,TGTGCCAGCTCACCACTATTTCGGGGGGGGAACACTGAAGCTTTCTTT
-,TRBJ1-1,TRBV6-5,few,CASSYSWGPNTEAFF,TGTGCCAGCAGTTACTCATGGGGACCGAACACTGAAGCTTTCTTT
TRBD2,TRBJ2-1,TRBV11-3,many,CASSLDLGGTEQFF,TGTGCCAGCAGCTTAGATTTGGGGGGGACTGAGCAGTTCTTC
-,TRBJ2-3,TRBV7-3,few,CASSPTGTDTQYF,TGTGCCAGCAGCCCTACAGGGACAGATACGCAGTATTTT
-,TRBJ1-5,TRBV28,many,CASSLKLGSHQPQHF,TGTGCCAGCAGTTTAAAGTTGGGGAGTCATCAGCCCCAGCATTTT
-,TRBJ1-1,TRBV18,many,CASSPTENTEAFF,TGTGCCAGCTCACCTACAGAGAACACTGAAGCTTTCTTT
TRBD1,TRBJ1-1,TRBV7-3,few,CASSFNRGDTEAFF,TGTGCCAGCAGCTTTAACAGGGGTGACACTGAAGCTTTCTTT
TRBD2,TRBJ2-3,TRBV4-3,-,CASSEAGGPTDTQYF,TGCGCCAGCAGCGAGGCGGGAGGGCCGACAGATACGCAGTATTTT
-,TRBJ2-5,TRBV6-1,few,CASSDALRETQYF,TGTGCCAGCAGTGATGCGTTACGGGAGACCCAGTACTTC
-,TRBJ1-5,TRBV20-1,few,CSARFSPSNQPQHF,TGCAGTGCAAGATTCAGTCCTAGCAATCAGCCCCAGCATTTT
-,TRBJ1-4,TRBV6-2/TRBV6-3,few,CASSRTTTNEKLFF,TGTGCCAGCAGCCGGACAACAACTAATGAAAAACTGTTTTTT
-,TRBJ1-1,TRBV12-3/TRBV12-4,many,CASSNTPRNTEAFF,TGTGCCAGCAGTAATACACCCAGGAACACTGAAGCTTTCTTT
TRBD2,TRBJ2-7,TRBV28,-,CASRTRSGNYEQYF,TGTGCCAGCAGGACGCGTAGCGGGAACTACGAGCAGTACTTC
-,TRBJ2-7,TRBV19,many,CASSTPAQGRDEQYF,TGTGCCAGTAGTACTCCGGCCCAGGGACGGGACGAGCAGTACTTC
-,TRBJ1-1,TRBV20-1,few,CSARKGDRTEAFF,TGCAGTGCTAGAAAGGGGGACCGCACTGAAGCTTTCTTT
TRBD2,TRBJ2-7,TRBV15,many,CATSSGLADRSYEQYF,TGTGCCACCAGCAGCGGTCTAGCGGATAGGTCCTACGAGCAGTACTTC
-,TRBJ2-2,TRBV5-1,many,CASSADFTGELFF,TGCGCCAGCAGCGCAGATTTCACCGGGGAGCTGTTTTTT
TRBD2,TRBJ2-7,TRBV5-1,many,CASSLETSGGRSSYEQYF,TGCGCCAGCAGCTTGGAAACCTCTGGCGGGAGAAGTTCCTACGAGCAGTACTTC